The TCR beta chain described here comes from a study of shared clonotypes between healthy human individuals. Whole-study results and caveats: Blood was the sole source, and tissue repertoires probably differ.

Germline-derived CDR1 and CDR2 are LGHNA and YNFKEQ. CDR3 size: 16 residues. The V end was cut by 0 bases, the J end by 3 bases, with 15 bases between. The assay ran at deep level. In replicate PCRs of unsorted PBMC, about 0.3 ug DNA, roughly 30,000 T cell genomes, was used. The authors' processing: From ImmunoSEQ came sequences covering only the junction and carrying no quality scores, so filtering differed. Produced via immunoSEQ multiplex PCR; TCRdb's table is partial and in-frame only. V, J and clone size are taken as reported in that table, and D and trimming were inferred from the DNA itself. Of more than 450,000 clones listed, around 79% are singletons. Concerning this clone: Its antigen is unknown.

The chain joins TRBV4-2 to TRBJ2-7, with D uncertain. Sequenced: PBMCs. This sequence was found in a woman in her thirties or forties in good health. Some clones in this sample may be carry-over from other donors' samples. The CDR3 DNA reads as TGTGCCAGCAGCCAAGATAGGGCAACGGCTAACTACGAGCAGTACTTC. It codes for CASSQDRATANYEQYF.